The 7 T cell receptor beta chains below all came from one sample that was sequenced in a study of CD8 T cells in ankylosing spondylitis. TCRdb recomputed calls from the 5' RACE reads with MiXCR, one row per CDR3 protein. Found here are around 300,000 distinct CDR3 sequences, less than 25% of them singletons; the top ten hold around 3.2%. Input material: blood, either unsorted or a sorted T cell fraction (not recorded which). The receptors derive from a female donor with ankylosing spondylitis or in good health (not recorded which).

The sample holds a few counts of this clonotype. V and J are TRBV7-9 and TRBJ1-5; tentative D call: TRBD1 (5 bases). The germline V gene has CDR1 SEHNR and CDR2 FQNEAQ (reference sequence). The V gene lost 6 bases and the J gene lost 5 bases, with 17 bases spanning the gap. The CDR3 covers 15 residues. The CDR3 here is CASSASGIQYQPQHF. In DNA, the CDR3 is TGTGCCAGCAGTGCTTCAGGGATACAATATCAGCCCCAGCATTTT.

The chain employs TRBV20-1 and TRBJ2-1; TRBD2 aligns across 7 bases. Trimming took 3 bases from V and 0 from J; bases not matched to a gene: 11. CDR1 is DFQATT and CDR2 is SNEGSKA in the germline V gene (reference sequence). This CDR3 comprises 17 residues. The CDR3 reads CSASGRGAGTSYNEQFF. CDR3 sequence (DNA): TGCAGTGCTAGTGGGAGGGGAGCGGGAACCTCCTACAATGAGCAGTTCTTC.

This chain links TRBV25-1 with TRBJ2-7; D unresolved. The CDR3 totals 12 residues. Germline lookup yields CDR1 MGHDK and CDR2 SYGVNS. The V end lost 5 bases, the J end lost 2 bases, and 7 bases lay between the germline ends. DNA for the CDR3: TGTGCCAGCAGTTACACCACCTACGAGCAGTACTTC. Residues: CASSYTTYEQYF.

The chain combines TRBV7-9 with TRBJ2-1; possible D gene TRBD2, 6 bases. Germline loops: CDR1 SEHNR, CDR2 FQNEAQ (reference sequence). V was shortened by 5 bases and J by 3 bases, with 11 bases between the two germline ends. The CDR3 has 14 residues. As DNA, the CDR3 is TGTGCCAGCAGCACCCCTAGCGACTACAATGAGCAGTTCTTC. It yields the protein CASSTPSDYNEQFF.

The chain recombines TRBV5-1 with TRBJ2-7, with D uncertain. This CDR3 region has 17 residues. CDR1 SGHRS and CDR2 YFSETQ come from the germline V gene. Trimming stripped 0 bases from V and 5 bases from J, with 21 bases between. CDR3 region: CASSLGGLGRMRDEQYF. CDR3 sequence (DNA): TGCGCCAGCAGCTTGGGCGGTTTAGGTAGGATGCGCGACGAGCAGTACTTC.

The V gene is TRBV15, the J gene TRBJ2-1; D is perhaps TRBD1 or TRBD2 (5 bases each). The CDR3 has 15 amino acids. Trimming shortened V by 0 bases and J by 6 bases, and 12 bases separated the two germline ends. The germline gives CDR1 LNHNV, CDR2 YYDKDF (reference sequence). This CDR3 is CATSREGRYGNEQFF. CDR3 in DNA: TGTGCCACCAGCAGAGAGGGACGATACGGCAATGAGCAGTTCTTC.

This sequence joins TRBV7-9 and TRBJ2-1; 7 nucleotides line up with TRBD1. The V and J ends lost 8 bases and 7 bases, in that order; junction bases with no gene match: 8. CDR1 and CDR2 (germline): SEHNR, FQNEAQ (reference sequence). CDR3 size: 13 residues. This chain's CDR3 is CASGRTGLNEQFF. The CDR3 region has the DNA TGTGCCAGCGGCCGGACAGGCCTAAATGAGCAGTTCTTC.